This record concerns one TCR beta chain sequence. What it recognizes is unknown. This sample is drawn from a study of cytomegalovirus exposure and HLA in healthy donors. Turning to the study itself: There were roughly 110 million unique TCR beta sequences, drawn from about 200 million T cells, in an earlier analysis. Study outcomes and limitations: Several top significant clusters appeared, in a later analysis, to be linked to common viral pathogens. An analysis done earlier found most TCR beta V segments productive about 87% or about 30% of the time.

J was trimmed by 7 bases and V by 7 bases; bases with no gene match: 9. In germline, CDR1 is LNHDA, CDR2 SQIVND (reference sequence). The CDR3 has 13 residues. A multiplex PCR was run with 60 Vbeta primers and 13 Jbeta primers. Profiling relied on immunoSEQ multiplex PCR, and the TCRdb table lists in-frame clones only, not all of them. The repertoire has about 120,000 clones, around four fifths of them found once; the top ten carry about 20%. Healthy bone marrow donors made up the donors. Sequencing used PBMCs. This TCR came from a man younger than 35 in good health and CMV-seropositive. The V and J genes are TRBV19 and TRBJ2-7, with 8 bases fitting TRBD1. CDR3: CASKETGVGEQYF. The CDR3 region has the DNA TGTGCCAGTAAGGAGACAGGGGTGGGAGAGCAGTACTTC.